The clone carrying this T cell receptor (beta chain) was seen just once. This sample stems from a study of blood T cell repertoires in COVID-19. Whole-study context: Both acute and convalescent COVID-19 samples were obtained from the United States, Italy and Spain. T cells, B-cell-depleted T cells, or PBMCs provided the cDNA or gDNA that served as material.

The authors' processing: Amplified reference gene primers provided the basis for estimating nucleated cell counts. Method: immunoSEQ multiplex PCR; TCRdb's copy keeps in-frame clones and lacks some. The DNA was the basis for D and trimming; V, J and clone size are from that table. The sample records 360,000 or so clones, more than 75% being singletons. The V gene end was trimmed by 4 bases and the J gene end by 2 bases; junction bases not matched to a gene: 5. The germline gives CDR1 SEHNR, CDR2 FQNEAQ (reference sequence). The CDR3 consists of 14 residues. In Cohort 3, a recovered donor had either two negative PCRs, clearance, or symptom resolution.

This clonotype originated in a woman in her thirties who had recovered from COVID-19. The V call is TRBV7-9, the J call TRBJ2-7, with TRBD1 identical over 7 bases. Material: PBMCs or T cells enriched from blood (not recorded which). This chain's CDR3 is CASSSRQGPYEQYF. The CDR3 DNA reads TGTGCCAGCAGCTCAAGACAGGGACCCTACGAGCAGTACTTC.